This T cell receptor (beta chain) was profiled in a study of shared clonotypes between healthy human individuals. Overall study: Each donor's CD8 memory used one plate, CD8 naive two, each CD4 subset three.

CD4+ cells yielded CD45RA+ naive and CD45RA-negative memory subsets. A note on this clone: What it binds is unknown.

Notes on the study in general: Generally, estimated richness proved larger in naive subsets than it did in memory subsets. Shared clonotypes across all four donors exceeded non-shared ones in generation probability.

TCRdb keeps only in-frame clones here, not all; method: immunoSEQ multiplex PCR. The profile shows over 2 million clones, approximately 90% of them singletons. Between the trimmed V and J ends, which lost 1 base and 4 bases, there was a span of 14 bases. Germline assignment: CDR1 SGHDT and CDR2 YYEEEE. The CDR3 runs to 16 residues. The rearrangement uses TRBV5-6 and TRBJ2-2; no firm D call. The sequenced material came from naive CD4+ T cells from PBMCs. Subset denoted: CD45RA+ positively selected. This receptor was obtained from a man aged 18 to 35 in good health. Some clones in this sample may be carry-over from other donors' samples. The CDR3 reads CASSLRLVKTTGELFF. The CDR3 DNA reads as TGTGCCAGCAGCTTGCGGCTAGTTAAAACCACCGGGGAGCTGTTTTTT. The full variable domain, completed using reference TRBV5-6 and TRBJ2-2, is DAGVTQSPTHLIKTRGQQVTLRCSPKSGHDTVSWYQQALGQGPQFIFQYYEEEERQRGNFPDRFSGHQFPNYSSELNVNALLLGDSALYLCASSLRLVKTTGELFFGEGSRLTVL.